This entry concerns a single T cell receptor beta chain. Clones were sequenced by immunoSEQ multiplex PCR, and TCRdb holds only the in-frame ones, with some missing. This table has tens of thousands of clones, about 90% appearing once. This entry belongs to a study of control samples from healthy donors and cancer patients. Germline lookup yields CDR1 MNHEY and CDR2 SVGAGI. The V end lost 8 bases, the J end lost 8 bases, and 12 bases lay between the germline ends. This CDR3 has 12 residues. The chain joins TRBV6-5 to TRBJ1-4; a possible D gene is TRBD1 (5 bases). Sequenced sample: PBMCs. This clonotype was sampled from a woman between 55 and 75 years old with head and neck cancer. The CDR3 nucleotides read TGTGCCAGCCGAGGAGGGGTGGAAAAACTGTTTTTT. This translates into CASRGGVEKLFF.